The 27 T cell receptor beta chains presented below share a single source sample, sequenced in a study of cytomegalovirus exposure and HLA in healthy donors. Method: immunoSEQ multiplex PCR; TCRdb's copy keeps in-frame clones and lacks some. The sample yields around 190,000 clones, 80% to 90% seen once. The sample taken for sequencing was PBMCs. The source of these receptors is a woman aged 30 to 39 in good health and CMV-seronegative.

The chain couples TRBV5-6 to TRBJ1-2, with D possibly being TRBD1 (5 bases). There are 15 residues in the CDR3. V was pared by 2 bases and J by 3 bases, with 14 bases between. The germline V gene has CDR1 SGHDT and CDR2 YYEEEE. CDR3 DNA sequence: TGTGCCAGCAGCTTAGACCCGCCCAGGGACTATGGCTACACCTTC. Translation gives CASSLDPPRDYGYTF. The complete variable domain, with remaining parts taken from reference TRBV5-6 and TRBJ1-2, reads DAGVTQSPTHLIKTRGQQVTLRCSPKSGHDTVSWYQQALGQGPQFIFQYYEEEERQRGNFPDRFSGHQFPNYSSELNVNALLLGDSALYLCASSLDPPRDYGYTFGSGTRLTVV.

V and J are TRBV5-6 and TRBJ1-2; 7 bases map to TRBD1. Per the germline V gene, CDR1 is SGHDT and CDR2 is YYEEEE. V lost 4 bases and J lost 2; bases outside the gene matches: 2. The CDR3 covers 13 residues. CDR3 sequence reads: CASSPDRNYGYTF. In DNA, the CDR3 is TGTGCCAGCAGCCCGGACAGGAACTATGGCTACACCTTC.

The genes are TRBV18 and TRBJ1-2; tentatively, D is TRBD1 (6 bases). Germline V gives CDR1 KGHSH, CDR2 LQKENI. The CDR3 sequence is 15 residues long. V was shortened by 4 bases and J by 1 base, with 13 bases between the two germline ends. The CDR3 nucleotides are TGTGCCAGCTCACAGCAAGGACAGCTTAACTATGGCTACACCTTC. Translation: CASSQQGQLNYGYTF.

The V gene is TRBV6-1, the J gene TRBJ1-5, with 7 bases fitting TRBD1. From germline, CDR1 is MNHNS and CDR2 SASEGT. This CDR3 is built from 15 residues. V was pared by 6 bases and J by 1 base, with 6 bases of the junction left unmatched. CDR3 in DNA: TGTGCCAGCAGCCCCTCGACAGGGAGCAATCAGCCCCAGCATTTT. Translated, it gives CASSPSTGSNQPQHF.

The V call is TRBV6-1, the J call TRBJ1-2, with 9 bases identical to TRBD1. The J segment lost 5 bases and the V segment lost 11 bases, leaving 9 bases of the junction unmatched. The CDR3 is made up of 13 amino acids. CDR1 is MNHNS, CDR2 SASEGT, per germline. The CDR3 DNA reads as TGTGCCGGATCGGACAGGGGAAGGTATGGCTACACCTTC. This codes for CAGSDRGRYGYTF.

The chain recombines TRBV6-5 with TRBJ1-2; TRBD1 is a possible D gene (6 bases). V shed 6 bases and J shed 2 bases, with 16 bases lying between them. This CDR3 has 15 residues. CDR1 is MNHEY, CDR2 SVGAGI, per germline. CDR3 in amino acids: CASRSPGTLNYGYTF. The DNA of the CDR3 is TGTGCCAGCAGAAGTCCGGGGACACTAAACTATGGCTACACCTTC.

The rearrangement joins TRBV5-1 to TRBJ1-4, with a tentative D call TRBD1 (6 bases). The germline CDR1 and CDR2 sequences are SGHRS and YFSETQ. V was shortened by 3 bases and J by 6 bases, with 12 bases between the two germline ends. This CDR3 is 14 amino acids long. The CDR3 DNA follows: TGCGCCAGCAGCTATTCGGACAGTTATGAAAAACTGTTTTTT. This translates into CASSYSDSYEKLFF.

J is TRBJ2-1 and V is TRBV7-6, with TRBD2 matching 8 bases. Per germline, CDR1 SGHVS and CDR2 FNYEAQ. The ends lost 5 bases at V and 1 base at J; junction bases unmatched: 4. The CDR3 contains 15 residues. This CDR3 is CASSPVAGSYNEQFF. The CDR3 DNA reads TGTGCCAGCAGCCCGGTAGCGGGGTCCTACAATGAGCAGTTCTTC.

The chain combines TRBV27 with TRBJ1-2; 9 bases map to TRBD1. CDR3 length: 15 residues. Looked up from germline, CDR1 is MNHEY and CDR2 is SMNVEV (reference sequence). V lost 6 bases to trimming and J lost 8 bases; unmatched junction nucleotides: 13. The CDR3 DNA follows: TGTGCCAGCAGCAAAACCCAACAGGGGGCGCGCGGCTACACCTTC. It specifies CASSKTQQGARGYTF.

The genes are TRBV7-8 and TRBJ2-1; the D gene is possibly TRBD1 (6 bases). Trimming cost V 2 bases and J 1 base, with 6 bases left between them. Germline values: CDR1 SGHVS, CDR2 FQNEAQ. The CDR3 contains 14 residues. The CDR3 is CASSLQGSYNEQFF. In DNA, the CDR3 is TGTGCCAGCAGCTTACAGGGGTCCTACAATGAGCAGTTCTTC.

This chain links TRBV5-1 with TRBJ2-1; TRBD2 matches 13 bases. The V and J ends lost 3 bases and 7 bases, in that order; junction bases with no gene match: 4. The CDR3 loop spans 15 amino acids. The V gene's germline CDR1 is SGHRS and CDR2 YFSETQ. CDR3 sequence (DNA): TGCGCCAGCAGCTACGGACTAGCGGGAGTGAATGAGCAGTTCTTC. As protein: CASSYGLAGVNEQFF.

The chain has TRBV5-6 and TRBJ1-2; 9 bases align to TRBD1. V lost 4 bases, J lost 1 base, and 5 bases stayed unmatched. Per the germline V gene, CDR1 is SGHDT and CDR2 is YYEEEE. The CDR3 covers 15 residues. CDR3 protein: CASSEQGAGNYGYTF. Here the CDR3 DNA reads TGTGCCAGCAGCGAACAGGGGGCTGGTAACTATGGCTACACCTTC.

In nucleotides, the CDR3 is TGTGCCAGCAGTAAGCGAGACAATCAGCCCCAGCATTTT. This sequence encodes CASSKRDNQPQHF. The V and J genes are TRBV6-5 and TRBJ1-5; no reliable D call. V was shortened by 5 bases and J by 3 bases, with 8 bases between the two germline ends. Germline V gives CDR1 MNHEY, CDR2 SVGAGI. This CDR3 contains 13 residues.

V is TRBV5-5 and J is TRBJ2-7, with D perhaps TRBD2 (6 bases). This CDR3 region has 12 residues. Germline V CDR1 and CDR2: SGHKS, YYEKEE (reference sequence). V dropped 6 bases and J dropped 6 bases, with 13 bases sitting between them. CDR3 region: CASTAGGPEQYF. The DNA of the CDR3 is TGTGCCAGCACTGCCGGGGGACCCGAGCAGTACTTC.

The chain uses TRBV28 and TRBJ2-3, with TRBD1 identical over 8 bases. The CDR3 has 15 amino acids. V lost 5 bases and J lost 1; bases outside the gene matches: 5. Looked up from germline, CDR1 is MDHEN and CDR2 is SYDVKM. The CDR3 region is CASSPGTGGTDTQYF. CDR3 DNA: TGTGCCAGCAGTCCAGGGACAGGAGGCACAGATACGCAGTATTTT.

CDR3 amino acids: CASSRLRTGNGYTF. Written as DNA, the CDR3 is TGTGCCAGCAGCAGACTAAGGACAGGGAACGGCTACACCTTC. This chain uses TRBV6-5 with TRBJ1-2; 8 bases map to TRBD1. Germline V gives CDR1 MNHEY, CDR2 SVGAGI. CDR3 length: 14 residues. Trimming at V came to 6 bases and at J to 8 bases, leaving 11 bases not matched to a gene.

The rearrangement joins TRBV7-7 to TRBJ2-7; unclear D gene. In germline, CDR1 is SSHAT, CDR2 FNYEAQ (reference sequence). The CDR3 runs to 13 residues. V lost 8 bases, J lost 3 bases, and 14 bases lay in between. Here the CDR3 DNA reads TGTGCCAGCGATCCTAATCTGGTCTACGAGCAGTACTTC. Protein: CASDPNLVYEQYF.

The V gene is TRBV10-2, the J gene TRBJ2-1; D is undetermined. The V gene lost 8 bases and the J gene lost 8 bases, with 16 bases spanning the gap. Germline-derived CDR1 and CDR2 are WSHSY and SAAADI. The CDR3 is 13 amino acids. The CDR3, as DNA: TGCGCCAGCGCGCAAATTTCCTCCCATGAGCAGTTCTTC. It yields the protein CASAQISSHEQFF.

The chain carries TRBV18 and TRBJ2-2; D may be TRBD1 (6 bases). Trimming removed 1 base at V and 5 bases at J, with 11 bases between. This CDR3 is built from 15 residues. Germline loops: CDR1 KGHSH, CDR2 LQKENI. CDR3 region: CASSPRWTDTGELFF. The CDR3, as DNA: TGTGCCAGCTCACCACGTTGGACAGATACCGGGGAGCTGTTTTTT. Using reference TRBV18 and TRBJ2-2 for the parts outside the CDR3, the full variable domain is NAGVMQNPRHLVRRRGQEARLRCSPMKGHSHVYWYRQLPEEGLKFMVYLQKENIIDESGMPKERFSAEFPKEGPSILRIQQVVRGDSAAYFCASSPRWTDTGELFFGEGSRLTVL.

CDR3 nucleotides: TGTGCCAGCAGAACAGGGCCCTCTGGGGCCAACGTCCTGACTTTC. Amino acid sequence: CASRTGPSGANVLTF. The chain joins TRBV28 to TRBJ2-6, with a possible D match to TRBD1 (6 bases). Germline loops: CDR1 MDHEN, CDR2 SYDVKM. CDR3 length: 15 residues. V shed 6 bases and J shed 0 bases, with 9 bases lying between them. The full variable domain, completed using reference TRBV28 and TRBJ2-6, is DVKVTQSSRYLVKRTGEKVFLECVQDMDHENMFWYRQDPGLGLRLIYFSYDVKMKEKGDIPEGYSVSREKKERFSLILESASTNQTSMYLCASRTGPSGANVLTFGAGSRLTVL.

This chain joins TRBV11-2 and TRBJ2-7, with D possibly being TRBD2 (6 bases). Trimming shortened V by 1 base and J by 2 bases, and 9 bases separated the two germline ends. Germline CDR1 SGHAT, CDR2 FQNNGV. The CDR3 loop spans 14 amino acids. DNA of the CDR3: TGTGCCAGCAGCTTAGCGGGGGTGACCTACGAGCAGTACTTC. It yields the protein CASSLAGVTYEQYF.

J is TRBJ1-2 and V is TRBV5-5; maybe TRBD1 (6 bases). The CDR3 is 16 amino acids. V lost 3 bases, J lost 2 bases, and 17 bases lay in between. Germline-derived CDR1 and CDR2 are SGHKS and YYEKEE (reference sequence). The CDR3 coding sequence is TGTGCCAGCAGCTCTACTTACAGGGATAAAAACTATGGCTACACCTTC. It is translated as CASSSTYRDKNYGYTF. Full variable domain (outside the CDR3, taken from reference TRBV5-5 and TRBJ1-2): DAGVTQSPTHLIKTRGQQVTLRCSPISGHKSVSWYQQVLGQGPQFIFQYYEKEERGRGNFPDRFSARQFPNYSSELNVNALLLGDSALYLCASSSTYRDKNYGYTFGSGTRLTVV.

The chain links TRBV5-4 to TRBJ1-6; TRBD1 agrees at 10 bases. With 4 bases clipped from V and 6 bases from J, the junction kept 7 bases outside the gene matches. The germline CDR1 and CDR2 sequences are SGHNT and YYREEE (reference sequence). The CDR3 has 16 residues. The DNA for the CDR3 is TGTGCCAGCAGCGTCCGGGACAGGGGAAGTAATTCACCCCTCCACTTT. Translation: CASSVRDRGSNSPLHF.

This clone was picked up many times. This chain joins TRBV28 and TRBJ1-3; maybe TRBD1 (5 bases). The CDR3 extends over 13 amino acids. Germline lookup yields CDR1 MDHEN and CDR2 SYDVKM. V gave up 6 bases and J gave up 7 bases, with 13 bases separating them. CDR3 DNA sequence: TGTGCCAGCAGGTCAGGGTTGTGGAACACCATATATTTT. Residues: CASRSGLWNTIYF.

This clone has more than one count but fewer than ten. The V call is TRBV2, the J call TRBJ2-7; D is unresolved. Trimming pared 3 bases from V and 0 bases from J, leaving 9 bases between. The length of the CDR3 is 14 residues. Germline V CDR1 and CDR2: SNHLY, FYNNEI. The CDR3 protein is CASSDATSSYEQYF. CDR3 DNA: TGTGCCAGCAGTGATGCCACGAGCTCCTACGAGCAGTACTTC.

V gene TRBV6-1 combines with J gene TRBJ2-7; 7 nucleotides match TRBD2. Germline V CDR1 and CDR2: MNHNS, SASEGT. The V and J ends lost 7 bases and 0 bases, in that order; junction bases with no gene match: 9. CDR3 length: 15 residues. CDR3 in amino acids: CASNPTGGSSYEQYF. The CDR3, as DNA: TGTGCCAGCAACCCAACGGGGGGTAGCTCCTACGAGCAGTACTTC.

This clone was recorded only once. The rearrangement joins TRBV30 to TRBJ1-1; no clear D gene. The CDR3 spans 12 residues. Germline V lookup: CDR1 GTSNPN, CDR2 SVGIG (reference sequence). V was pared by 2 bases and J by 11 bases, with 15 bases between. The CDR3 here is CAWSMGKRVAFF. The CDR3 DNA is TGTGCCTGGAGTATGGGTAAGAGGGTTGCTTTCTTT.